This T cell receptor (beta chain) is drawn from a study of cytomegalovirus exposure and HLA in healthy donors. Study as a whole: According to later analysis, the same platform produced the 110 or so validation and several hundred first-cohort repertoires.

The germline gives CDR1 SGHNT, CDR2 YYREEE (reference sequence). Trimming removed 0 bases at V and 0 bases at J, with 13 bases between. This CDR3 contains 17 residues. As regards this clone: The antigen remains undetermined.

Measured with immunoSEQ multiplex PCR; TCRdb has only the in-frame clones, and not every one. The repertoire consists of some 98,000 clones, with roughly nine tenths occurring once and the leading ten covering approximately 6.3%. Study-level points and caveats: The authors listed about 170 TCR beta chains as cytomegalovirus-associated. A later analysis found first-cohort TCR clusters tended to co-occur in the approximately 110 validation repertoires.

The chain uses TRBV5-4 and TRBJ2-1; D is unclear. Material: PBMCs. The TCR was taken from a young man in good health and CMV-seropositive. This CDR3 reads CASSLAAGSSSYNEQFF. The CDR3 coding sequence is TGTGCCAGCAGCTTGGCGGCAGGTAGTAGCTCCTACAATGAGCAGTTCTTC. The full variable domain, with the rest looked up from reference TRBV5-4 and TRBJ2-1, is ETGVTQSPTHLIKTRGQQVTLRCSSQSGHNTVSWYQQALGQGPQFIFQYYREEENGRGNFPPRFSGLQFPNYSSELNVNALELDDSALYLCASSLAAGSSSYNEQFFGPGTRLTVL.